This T cell receptor (beta chain) was sequenced in a study of cytomegalovirus exposure and HLA in healthy donors. PCR employed 60 Vbeta and 13 Jbeta primers. The assay was immunoSEQ multiplex PCR, and TCRdb's table has in-frame clones only and misses some. Of approximately 150,000 clones detected, over 65% appear once; the ten largest clones hold about 13%. This clone turned up a few times. The source is a man aged 40-49 years in good health and CMV-seropositive. The sequenced sample consisted of PBMCs.

Here the CDR3 reads CASSPSGIETQYF. CDR3 nucleotides: TGTGCCAGCAGTCCTAGCGGGATAGAGACCCAGTACTTC. This chain uses TRBV6-4 with TRBJ2-5; 9 nucleotides agree with TRBD2. Germline lookup yields CDR1 MRHNA and CDR2 SNTAGT. Trimming removed 5 bases from V and 4 bases from J; junction bases left unmatched: 2. There are 13 residues in the CDR3.